These T cell receptor beta chains were read from a single sample in a study of cytomegalovirus exposure and HLA in healthy donors. Here immunoSEQ multiplex PCR was the method, and the copy in TCRdb shows in-frame clones only, minus some. The table records about 160,000 clones, about 79% of them present only once. The sequencing input was PBMCs. These receptors were taken from a man aged 50-60 years in good health and CMV-seropositive. Each CDR3 is given with its conserved first and last residue.

V: TRBV7-8
J: TRBJ1-5
length: 15
CDR3: CASSLLQGARQPQHF

V: TRBV18
J: TRBJ2-2
length: 17
CDR3: CASSLIRQGRNTGELFF

V: TRBV6-5
J: TRBJ1-2
length: 13
CDR3: CASSWSTGEGYTF

V: TRBV27
J: TRBJ2-1
length: 18
CDR3: CASSPQGRVAGMNNEQFF

V: TRBV18
J: TRBJ1-1
length: 13
CDR3: CASSPLGGNEAFF

V: TRBV27
J: TRBJ1-2
length: 16
CDR3: CASSLQTGGAFYGYTF

V: TRBV5-4
J: .
length: 17
CDR3: CASSLRASGTGKTEQYF

V: TRBV5-4
J: TRBJ2-5
length: 15
CDR3: CASSIPGLAEETQYF

V: TRBV28
J: TRBJ2-1
length: 17
CDR3: CASSLKLAGGMYNEQFF

V: TRBV10-2
J: TRBJ1-1
length: 13
CDR3: CASSAGGAREAFF

V: TRBV19
J: TRBJ2-2
length: 14
CDR3: CASSTPQNTGELFF

V: TRBV2
J: TRBJ2-2
length: 13
CDR3: CASREGGGGELFF

V: TRBV29-1
J: TRBJ2-2
length: 13
CDR3: CSVEKRNTGELFF

V: TRBV10-1
J: TRBJ1-1
length: 14
CDR3: CASSESGANTEAFF

V: TRBV25-1
J: TRBJ2-5
length: 15
CDR3: CASSLNSGTRETQYF

V: TRBV29-1
J: TRBJ1-1
length: 13
CDR3: CSAREDLNTEAFF

V: TRBV5-4
J: TRBJ1-2
length: 13
CDR3: CASSLLGAQGYTF

V: TRBV5-4
J: TRBJ1-1
length: 16
CDR3: CASSLLPDFTERGAFF

V: TRBV11-3
J: TRBJ1-1
length: 14
CDR3: CASTSGGADTEAFF

V: TRBV29-1
J: TRBJ1-1
length: 12
CDR3: CSVDSGAVKAFF

V: TRBV11-2
J: TRBJ2-3
length: 17
CDR3: CASSLGVAGASTDTQYF

V: TRBV18
J: TRBJ2-1
length: 16
CDR3: CASSPRTSGGAIEQFF

V: TRBV6-6
J: TRBJ2-5
length: 11
CDR3: CASGRGETQYF

V: TRBV11-2
J: TRBJ2-2
length: 15
CDR3: CASSSLAGDTGELFF

V: TRBV13
J: TRBJ2-1
length: 12
CDR3: CASSSLTDEQFF

V: TRBV11-2
J: TRBJ2-7
length: 17
CDR3: CASPFRGQTTIAYEQYF

V: TRBV9
J: TRBJ2-1
length: 18
CDR3: CASSVGASGRAELTEQFF

V: TRBV7-7
J: TRBJ2-5
length: 15
CDR3: CASSLDWDRRETQYF

V: TRBV2
J: TRBJ1-4
length: 15
CDR3: CASSRQFATNEKLFF

V: TRBV19
J: TRBJ1-3
length: 15
CDR3: CASSRWGGSGNTIYF

V: TRBV2
J: TRBJ2-7
length: 14
CDR3: CASSASQVGDRRYF

V: TRBV18
J: TRBJ1-5
length: 14
CDR3: CASSPNRSNQPQHF

V: TRBV28
J: TRBJ1-3
length: 19
CDR3: CASSFRGAGVTPSGNTIYF

V: TRBV5-1
J: TRBJ2-1
length: 16
CDR3: CASSPGAGGPGNEQFF

V: TRBV7-6
J: TRBJ2-2
length: 15
CDR3: CASSSRQGATGELFF

V: TRBV5-1
J: TRBJ2-2
length: 16
CDR3: CASSWELAWNTGELFF

V: TRBV19
J: TRBJ1-3
length: 14
CDR3: CATIDIRSGNTIYF

V: TRBV11-3
J: TRBJ2-3
length: 16
CDR3: CASSDRGKVGTDTQYF